This T cell receptor (beta chain) was sequenced in a study of blood T cell repertoires in COVID-19. The CDR3 covers 15 residues. CDR1 SGHTA and CDR2 FQGNSA come from the germline V gene. The V and J ends lost 1 base and 7 bases respectively, with 14 bases between them. This clone was picked up a small number of times. Sequencing was performed with immunoSEQ multiplex PCR; in TCRdb, only in-frame clones are kept and a portion is missing. There are 300,000 to 400,000 clones in the sample; 85% to 95% occur only once, and around 3.9% lies in the top ten. The chain joins TRBV7-2 to TRBJ1-5; a possible D gene is TRBD1 (6 bases). The clonotype originates from a woman between 25 and 40 years old who had been exposed to COVID-19. Sequencing was carried out using PBMCs or T cells enriched from blood (not recorded which). In nucleotides, the CDR3 is TGTGCCAGCAGCTTAGTTGGGTCGGGGGGCCAGCCCCAGCATTTT. Amino acids: CASSLVGSGGQPQHF.